A selection of T cell receptor beta chains follows, all from one sample in a study of blood T cell repertoires in COVID-19. Sequencing used immunoSEQ multiplex PCR; TCRdb keeps in-frame clones, though not all of them. The repertoire holds approximately 210,000 clones, with roughly 82% as singletons. Sequencing input: PBMCs or T cells enriched from blood (not recorded which). The receptors stem from a man aged 40-50 years who had recovered from COVID-19. The CDR3 runs from the conserved cysteine through the conserved F or W. D genes are given only for firm matches. Size tells how often a clone was seen (once, few, many) or the class of an expanded clone, and some rows leave it out.

NA | TRBJ2-7 | NA | TRBV6-6 | CASSQTSREQYF | TGTGCCAGCAGTCAGACTAGTCGGGAGCAGTACTTC
NA | TRBJ2-1 | NA | TRBV7-9 | CASSRLVETYNEQFF | TGTGCCAGCAGCCGACTAGTCGAAACCTACAATGAGCAGTTCTTC
NA | TRBJ1-1 | NA | TRBV25-1 | CASTRGSTEAFF | TGTGCCAGCACCAGGGGTTCCACTGAAGCTTTCTTT
once | TRBJ2-3 | NA | TRBV24-1 | CATSEDSSTDTQYF | TGTGCCACCAGTGAAGACTCGAGCACAGATACGCAGTATTTT
NA | TRBJ2-7 | NA | TRBV6-5 | CASSYLTGTYEQYF | TGTGCCAGCAGTTACTTGACAGGAACCTACGAGCAGTACTTC
NA | TRBJ2-5 | TRBD1 | TRBV28 | CASMSGQGFWETQYF | TGTGCCAGCATGAGTGGACAGGGGTTCTGGGAGACCCAGTACTTC
few | TRBJ1-3 | TRBD1 | TRBV2 | CASSADRGSYSGNTIYF | TGTGCCAGCAGTGCGGACAGGGGGTCCTATTCTGGAAACACCATATATTTT
NA | TRBJ1-4 | NA | TRBV28 | CASSFLEEKLFF | TGTGCCAGCAGTTTTCTTGAGGAAAAACTGTTTTTT
NA | TRBJ2-3 | TRBD1 | TRBV5-4 | CASSFQTGGTDTQYF | TGTGCCAGCAGCTTCCAGACAGGGGGCACAGATACGCAGTATTTT
NA | TRBJ2-1 | NA | TRBV7-8 | CASSLARINPTNEQFF | TGTGCCAGCAGCTTAGCGCGTATAAACCCCACCAATGAGCAGTTCTTC
NA | TRBJ1-5 | NA | TRBV29-1 | CSVADRDQPQHF | TGCAGCGTCGCGGACAGAGATCAGCCCCAGCATTTT
once | TRBJ2-7 | TRBD2 | TRBV3-1/TRBV3-2 | CASSPPRAGRTYEQYF | TGTGCCAGCAGCCCCCCAAGAGCGGGACGAACCTACGAGCAGTACTTC
NA | TRBJ1-2 | NA | TRBV10-3 | CAISESKGRNYGYTF | TGTGCCATCAGTGAGTCCAAGGGGAGGAACTATGGCTACACCTTC
NA | TRBJ2-2 | NA | TRBV2 | CASKSWQMNTGELFF | TGTGCCAGCAAATCGTGGCAGATGAACACCGGGGAGCTGTTTTTT
NA | TRBJ1-6 | NA | TRBV7-2 | CASSLESTGVGSPLHF | TGTGCCAGCAGCTTAGAAAGCACAGGAGTAGGCTCACCCCTCCACTTT
NA | TRBJ1-3 | NA | TRBV14 | CASSPTPTRDTIYF | TGTGCCAGCAGCCCCACGCCCACGAGGGACACCATATATTTT
NA | TRBJ2-1 | NA | TRBV6-2/TRBV6-3 | CASSSGVNYNEQFF | TGTGCCAGCAGTTCGGGGGTTAACTACAATGAGCAGTTCTTC
NA | TRBJ1-6 | NA | TRBV11-2 | CASSVRGQGSYNSPLHF | TGTGCCAGCAGCGTACGGGGACAAGGATCCTATAATTCACCCCTCCACTTT
NA | TRBJ2-2 | NA | TRBV24-1 | CATSRGTGELFF | TGTGCCACCAGTCGCGGGACCGGGGAGCTGTTTTTT
NA | TRBJ1-3 | TRBD1 | TRBV28 | CASIHRGIHSGNTIYF | TGTGCCAGCATTCACAGGGGCATTCACTCTGGAAACACCATATATTTT
NA | TRBJ2-3 | TRBD2 | TRBV5-1 | CASSLEGGRADTQYF | TGCGCCAGCAGCTTGGAGGGCGGGAGAGCAGATACGCAGTATTTT
NA | TRBJ1-4 | NA | TRBV5-1 | CASSSQEVTNEKLFF | TGCGCCAGCTCCTCTCAGGAAGTAACTAATGAAAAACTGTTTTTT
NA | TRBJ1-4 | NA | TRBV15 | CATSRDPLGQTNEKLFF | TGTGCCACCAGCAGAGACCCCCTTGGACAGACTAATGAAAAACTGTTTTTT
few | TRBJ2-5 | NA | TRBV7-2 | CASSLGVRETQYF | TGTGCCAGCAGCTTAGGTGTTCGAGAGACCCAGTACTTC
NA | TRBJ1-4 | NA | TRBV7-9 | CASSLGASGHEKLFF | TGTGCCAGCAGCTTAGGAGCGTCAGGGCATGAAAAACTGTTTTTT
NA | TRBJ2-1 | NA | TRBV29-1 | CSVERLSSYNEQFF | TGCAGCGTTGAACGACTGAGCTCCTACAATGAGCAGTTCTTC
once | TRBJ2-7 | TRBD1 | TRBV20-1 | CSASMGQAYEQYF | TGCAGTGCTAGTATGGGACAGGCCTACGAGCAGTACTTC
NA | TRBJ2-3 | NA | TRBV7-8 | CASSLARADTQYF | TGTGCCAGCAGCTTAGCACGCGCAGATACGCAGTATTTT
NA | TRBJ1-1 | NA | TRBV18 | CASSPQMIQGEAFF | TGTGCCAGCTCACCCCAGATGATACAGGGTGAAGCTTTCTTT
few | TRBJ1-5 | NA | TRBV9 | CASSVGGGGNQPQHF | TGTGCCAGCAGCGTAGGAGGGGGTGGCAATCAGCCCCAGCATTTT
NA | TRBJ1-2 | NA | TRBV2 | CASSGQLDYGYTF | TGTGCCAGCAGTGGACAGCTAGACTATGGCTACACCTTC
once | TRBJ2-1 | TRBD2 | TRBV5-4 | CASSLGLAGVGDEQFF | TGTGCCAGCAGCTTGGGACTAGCGGGAGTGGGCGATGAGCAGTTCTTC
NA | TRBJ2-3 | TRBD2 | TRBV7-2 | CASSLGLDASTDTQYF | TGTGCCAGCAGCCTTGGACTAGACGCCTCCACAGATACGCAGTATTTT
NA | TRBJ1-2 | NA | TRBV6-5 | CASSYQGYNGYTF | TGTGCCAGCAGTTACCAGGGCTACAATGGCTACACCTTC
NA | TRBJ1-2 | TRBD1 | TRBV6-1 | CASSETYGTDYGYTF | TGTGCCAGCAGTGAAACTTACGGGACAGATTATGGCTACACCTTC
few | TRBJ1-1 | TRBD1 | TRBV9 | CASSRQGLAEAFF | TGTGCCAGCAGCCGACAGGGCTTAGCTGAAGCTTTCTTT
NA | TRBJ1-3 | TRBD1 | TRBV6-2/TRBV6-3 | CASSPRGQAVVGNTIYF | TGTGCCAGCAGCCCTCGGGGACAGGCGGTAGTGGGGAACACCATATATTTT
NA | TRBJ1-1 | TRBD1 | TRBV6-2/TRBV6-3 | CASSPGAGGNTEAFF | TGTGCCAGCAGCCCCGGGGCAGGGGGCAACACTGAAGCTTTCTTT
NA | TRBJ1-6 | NA | TRBV9 | CASSVPGVNSPLHF | TGTGCCAGCAGCGTACCAGGGGTTAATTCACCCCTCCACTTT
few | TRBJ2-3 | TRBD1 | TRBV7-6 | CASSFRDRDFFTDTQYF | TGTGCCAGCAGCTTCCGGGACAGGGATTTTTTCACAGATACGCAGTATTTT
NA | TRBJ1-2 | TRBD1 | TRBV7-2 | CASSLDRGRGYTF | TGTGCCAGCAGCTTAGACAGGGGTCGAGGCTACACCTTC
few | TRBJ2-3 | TRBD2 | TRBV6-4 | CASSEGGRATDTQYF | TGTGCCAGCAGTGAAGGCGGGAGGGCCACAGATACGCAGTATTTT
once | TRBJ1-3 | NA | TRBV25-1 | CASSEPGNTIYF | TGTGCCAGCAGTGAACCAGGAAACACCATATATTTT
NA | TRBJ2-3 | TRBD1 | TRBV7-9 | CASSLGQGLHTDTQYF | TGTGCCAGCAGCTTAGGACAGGGGTTACACACAGATACGCAGTATTTT
NA | TRBJ1-2 | TRBD1 | TRBV29-1 | CSVSQGDVYGYTF | TGCAGCGTAAGCCAGGGGGACGTATATGGCTACACCTTC
few | TRBJ1-1 | TRBD1 | TRBV19 | CASSWTGETEAFF | TGTGCCAGTAGCTGGACAGGGGAAACTGAAGCTTTCTTT
NA | TRBJ1-1 | TRBD1 | TRBV6-6 | CASSLGQGNTEAFF | TGTGCCAGCAGTTTAGGACAGGGTAACACTGAAGCTTTCTTT
NA | TRBJ1-1 | TRBD1 | TRBV5-1 | CASSLSVAGGTEAFF | TGCGCCAGCAGCTTATCTGTGGCAGGGGGGACTGAAGCTTTCTTT
NA | TRBJ2-1 | TRBD2 | TRBV7-2 | CASSPLSGGSYNEQFF | TGTGCCAGCAGCCCCTTGAGCGGCGGGAGCTACAATGAGCAGTTCTTC
NA | TRBJ1-6 | NA | TRBV14 | CASSQEGRNSPLHF | TGTGCCAGCAGCCAGGAGGGGCGTAATTCACCCCTCCACTTT
NA | TRBJ2-1 | NA | TRBV7-9 | CASSLTESSYNEQFF | TGTGCCAGCAGCTTGACTGAGAGCTCCTACAATGAGCAGTTCTTC
NA | TRBJ2-2 | NA | TRBV29-1 | CSVTGATGELFF | TGCAGCGTTACGGGAGCCACCGGGGAGCTGTTTTTT
NA | TRBJ2-3 | NA | TRBV19 | CASRFRQGEADTQYF | TGTGCCAGTAGGTTTCGGCAGGGTGAAGCAGATACGCAGTATTTT
NA | TRBJ1-2 | NA | TRBV28 | CASSRPPVAFIDGYTF | TGTGCCAGCAGTCGCCCCCCAGTGGCTTTCATCGATGGCTACACCTTC
NA | TRBJ1-1 | NA | TRBV2 | CASTSGGRTEAFF | TGTGCCAGCACGTCCGGGGGGCGGACTGAAGCTTTCTTT